A selection of T cell receptor beta chains follows, all from one sample in a study of response to subunit inactivated influenza vaccine. TCRdb re-derived calls from the RT-PCR reads in MiXCR, one entry per CDR3 protein. The table has some 570,000 distinct CDR3 sequences, roughly 10% seen once; the top ten hold more than 9.5%. These data also formed part of another study, on T cells expressing NK-cell markers.

Sequences were derived from PBMCs from blood, sampled on the day of vaccination. Receptors were obtained from a man aged 50 or older who received an inactivated influenza vaccine. Each CDR3 is given with its conserved first and last residue. D genes are given only for firm matches. Expanded clones are given a class, and other clones once, few, many or no size at all.

d_call: -
clone_size: many
j_call: TRBJ2-7
v_call: TRBV12-3/TRBV12-4
cdr3_aa: CASSSEGSEQYF
cdr3_nt: TGTGCCAGCAGCTCGGAGGGATCCGAGCAGTACTTC

d_call: -
clone_size: few
j_call: TRBJ2-5
v_call: TRBV4-1
cdr3_aa: CASSQEGLYQETQYF
cdr3_nt: TGCGCCAGCAGCCAAGAAGGTCTGTACCAAGAGACCCAGTACTTC

d_call: TRBD2
clone_size: few
j_call: TRBJ2-7
v_call: TRBV20-1
cdr3_aa: CSARDEGTSAEQYF
cdr3_nt: TGCAGTGCTAGAGACGAGGGGACTAGCGCCGAGCAGTACTTC

d_call: -
clone_size: -
j_call: TRBJ2-1
v_call: TRBV27
cdr3_aa: CASTITLGSYNEQFF
cdr3_nt: TGTGCCAGCACCATCACCCTCGGGTCCTACAATGAGCAGTTCTTC

d_call: TRBD2
clone_size: -
j_call: TRBJ2-5
v_call: TRBV5-1
cdr3_aa: CASSLGLASGETQYF
cdr3_nt: TGCGCCAGCAGCTTGGGCTTAGCTAGCGGGGAGACCCAGTACTTC

d_call: -
clone_size: -
j_call: TRBJ1-5
v_call: TRBV29-1
cdr3_aa: CSVEGGSGQPQHF
cdr3_nt: TGCAGCGTTGAAGGGGGGAGCGGTCAGCCCCAGCATTTT

d_call: TRBD1
clone_size: -
j_call: TRBJ2-1
v_call: TRBV7-9
cdr3_aa: CASSSGTGGRAGNEQFF
cdr3_nt: TGTGCCAGCAGCTCCGGGACAGGGGGTCGTGCGGGCAATGAGCAGTTCTTC

d_call: -
clone_size: -
j_call: TRBJ1-6
v_call: TRBV20-1
cdr3_aa: CSARGVSSYNSPLHF
cdr3_nt: TGCAGTGCTAGAGGGGTTAGCTCCTATAATTCACCCCTCCACTTT

d_call: TRBD1
clone_size: -
j_call: TRBJ2-2
v_call: TRBV12-3/TRBV12-4
cdr3_aa: CAVRDRGRGGELFF
cdr3_nt: TGTGCCGTCCGGGACAGGGGGCGAGGCGGGGAGCTGTTTTTT

d_call: TRBD1
clone_size: -
j_call: TRBJ2-5
v_call: TRBV12-3/TRBV12-4
cdr3_aa: CASSFGTGGAGQETQYF
cdr3_nt: TGTGCCAGCAGTTTCGGGACAGGGGGCGCGGGACAAGAGACCCAGTACTTC

d_call: TRBD2
clone_size: -
j_call: TRBJ2-7
v_call: TRBV7-2
cdr3_aa: CASSLMGGGLMREQYF
cdr3_nt: TGTGCCAGCAGCTTAATGGGGGGGGGTTTAATGAGGGAGCAGTACTTC

d_call: TRBD1
clone_size: many
j_call: TRBJ2-5
v_call: TRBV29-1
cdr3_aa: CSGIQGEVETQYF
cdr3_nt: TGCAGCGGGATACAGGGGGAGGTGGAGACCCAGTACTTC

d_call: -
clone_size: few
j_call: TRBJ2-7
v_call: TRBV15
cdr3_aa: CATSRGGGQGHEQYF
cdr3_nt: TGTGCCACCAGCAGAGGCGGGGGCCAGGGACACGAGCAGTACTTC

d_call: TRBD2
clone_size: many
j_call: TRBJ2-7
v_call: TRBV10-3
cdr3_aa: CAIREPGTSGSPYEQYF
cdr3_nt: TGTGCCATCAGGGAGCCCGGGACTAGCGGGAGTCCCTACGAGCAGTACTTC

d_call: -
clone_size: few
j_call: TRBJ2-2
v_call: TRBV15
cdr3_aa: CATSIPTGELFF
cdr3_nt: TGTGCCACCAGCATTCCAACCGGGGAGCTGTTTTTT

d_call: TRBD2
clone_size: few
j_call: TRBJ2-3
v_call: TRBV7-9
cdr3_aa: CASSLTSGAGSDTQYF
cdr3_nt: TGTGCCAGCAGCTTGACTAGCGGGGCGGGTTCAGATACGCAGTATTTT

d_call: TRBD2
clone_size: few
j_call: TRBJ2-3
v_call: TRBV7-9
cdr3_aa: CASSLVAGVGDTQYF
cdr3_nt: TGTGCCAGCAGCTTAGTAGCGGGGGTGGGAGATACGCAGTATTTT

d_call: -
clone_size: few
j_call: TRBJ2-5
v_call: TRBV12-3/TRBV12-4
cdr3_aa: CASSFAGEETQYF
cdr3_nt: TGTGCCAGCAGTTTTGCAGGGGAAGAGACCCAGTACTTC

d_call: -
clone_size: few
j_call: TRBJ1-1
v_call: TRBV6-2/TRBV6-3
cdr3_aa: CASSYSGGRTFF
cdr3_nt: TGTGCCAGCAGTTACTCTGGGGGTAGGACTTTCTTT

d_call: -
clone_size: many
j_call: TRBJ1-2
v_call: TRBV12-3/TRBV12-4
cdr3_aa: CASTFADRYYGYTF
cdr3_nt: TGTGCCAGCACTTTCGCGGACAGATACTATGGCTACACCTTC

d_call: TRBD1
clone_size: few
j_call: TRBJ1-5
v_call: TRBV6-5
cdr3_aa: CASSYSPSQGTDQPQHF
cdr3_nt: TGTGCCAGCAGTTACTCTCCTTCACAGGGGACGGACCAGCCCCAGCATTTT

d_call: -
clone_size: -
j_call: TRBJ1-1
v_call: TRBV29-1
cdr3_aa: CSVATGYTEAFF
cdr3_nt: TGCAGCGTTGCCACAGGGTACACTGAAGCTTTCTTT

d_call: -
clone_size: many
j_call: TRBJ2-1
v_call: TRBV5-1
cdr3_aa: CASSLADRRPNVEQFF
cdr3_nt: TGCGCCAGCAGCTTGGCCGACAGGAGGCCTAATGTTGAGCAGTTCTTC

d_call: -
clone_size: few
j_call: TRBJ1-3
v_call: TRBV21-1
cdr3_aa: CASSKVAESASSSSGNTIYF
cdr3_nt: TGTGCCAGCAGCAAAGTCGCGGAGTCGGCTTCCTCCTCCTCTGGAAACACCATATATTTT

d_call: -
clone_size: -
j_call: TRBJ2-5
v_call: TRBV20-1
cdr3_aa: CSARDWLQGPQETQYF
cdr3_nt: TGCAGTGCTAGAGATTGGTTGCAGGGGCCACAAGAGACCCAGTACTTC

d_call: TRBD1
clone_size: many
j_call: TRBJ1-5
v_call: TRBV29-1
cdr3_aa: CSVGGTGDQPQHF
cdr3_nt: TGCAGCGTTGGCGGGACAGGAGATCAGCCCCAGCATTTT

d_call: -
clone_size: -
j_call: TRBJ2-3
v_call: TRBV9
cdr3_aa: CASSVEPISDTQYF
cdr3_nt: TGTGCCAGCAGCGTAGAGCCTATTTCGGATACGCAGTATTTT

d_call: -
clone_size: many
j_call: TRBJ2-7
v_call: TRBV4-1
cdr3_aa: CASSQGRSNIYEQYF
cdr3_nt: TGCGCCAGCAGCCAAGGAAGATCCAACATCTACGAGCAGTACTTC

d_call: -
clone_size: -
j_call: TRBJ2-7
v_call: TRBV29-1
cdr3_aa: CSVEPPGSYEQYF
cdr3_nt: TGCAGCGTTGAGCCCCCGGGCTCCTACGAGCAGTACTTC

d_call: -
clone_size: many
j_call: TRBJ2-1
v_call: TRBV2
cdr3_aa: CASSRVEQFF
cdr3_nt: TGTGCCAGCTCCCGGGTTGAGCAGTTCTTC

d_call: TRBD1
clone_size: -
j_call: TRBJ1-1
v_call: TRBV28
cdr3_aa: CASSHQQNRQGYTEAFF
cdr3_nt: TGTGCCAGCAGCCACCAGCAGAATAGACAGGGATACACTGAAGCTTTCTTT

d_call: -
clone_size: many
j_call: TRBJ1-2
v_call: TRBV29-1
cdr3_aa: CSAGDEGGLGYGYTF
cdr3_nt: TGCAGCGCCGGCGACGAAGGAGGGTTAGGCTATGGCTACACCTTC

d_call: -
clone_size: few
j_call: TRBJ2-5
v_call: TRBV12-3/TRBV12-4
cdr3_aa: CASSSVKETQYF
cdr3_nt: TGTGCCAGCAGTTCGGTTAAAGAGACCCAGTACTTC

d_call: -
clone_size: many
j_call: TRBJ2-1
v_call: TRBV5-1
cdr3_aa: CASSLAAVPSYNEQFF
cdr3_nt: TGCGCCAGCAGCTTGGCCGCAGTACCCTCCTACAATGAGCAGTTCTTC

d_call: -
clone_size: few
j_call: TRBJ2-5
v_call: TRBV7-2
cdr3_aa: CASSQRWGRETQYF
cdr3_nt: TGTGCCAGCAGCCAGCGATGGGGTAGAGAGACCCAGTACTTC

d_call: -
clone_size: few
j_call: TRBJ2-3
v_call: TRBV7-2
cdr3_aa: CASSFSYTQYF
cdr3_nt: TGTGCCAGCAGCTTTAGTTATACGCAGTATTTT

d_call: TRBD2
clone_size: medium-sized
j_call: TRBJ2-7
v_call: TRBV7-2
cdr3_aa: CASSFSTSGNGGYEQYF
cdr3_nt: TGTGCCAGCAGCTTTTCAACTAGCGGGAATGGGGGCTACGAGCAGTACTTC

d_call: -
clone_size: -
j_call: TRBJ2-2
v_call: TRBV7-9
cdr3_aa: CASSSRQLTGELFF
cdr3_nt: TGTGCCAGCAGCTCACGACAGCTAACCGGGGAGCTGTTTTTT

d_call: TRBD1
clone_size: few
j_call: TRBJ2-7
v_call: TRBV19
cdr3_aa: CASSEDRGGEQYF
cdr3_nt: TGTGCCAGTAGTGAGGACAGGGGAGGTGAGCAGTACTTC

d_call: TRBD2
clone_size: -
j_call: TRBJ2-1
v_call: TRBV3-1
cdr3_aa: CASSQDSHPGGNEQFF
cdr3_nt: TGTGCCAGCAGCCAAGATTCTCATCCGGGGGGCAATGAGCAGTTCTTC

d_call: -
clone_size: many
j_call: TRBJ1-1
v_call: TRBV9
cdr3_aa: CASGEGTEAFF
cdr3_nt: TGTGCCAGCGGAGAGGGCACTGAAGCTTTCTTT

d_call: -
clone_size: few
j_call: TRBJ2-5
v_call: TRBV12-3/TRBV12-4
cdr3_aa: CASSLGGATQYF
cdr3_nt: TGTGCCAGCAGTTTAGGCGGGGCTACCCAGTACTTC

d_call: -
clone_size: few
j_call: TRBJ2-5
v_call: TRBV5-1
cdr3_aa: CASTRSSGGETQYF
cdr3_nt: TGCGCCAGCACTCGAAGCTCTGGAGGGGAGACCCAGTACTTC

d_call: -
clone_size: -
j_call: TRBJ2-7
v_call: TRBV5-1
cdr3_aa: CASSTYLDSSYEQYF
cdr3_nt: TGCGCCAGCAGCACCTATCTAGACAGCTCCTACGAGCAGTACTTC

d_call: -
clone_size: many
j_call: TRBJ2-2
v_call: TRBV7-9
cdr3_aa: CASSLEVPGELFF
cdr3_nt: TGTGCCAGCAGCTTAGAGGTGCCCGGGGAGCTGTTTTTT

d_call: TRBD2
clone_size: many
j_call: TRBJ2-3
v_call: TRBV5-1
cdr3_aa: CASSQSTSGGLRTDTQYF
cdr3_nt: TGCGCCAGCAGCCAATCGACTAGCGGGGGGTTAAGGACAGATACGCAGTATTTT

d_call: TRBD2
clone_size: -
j_call: TRBJ2-7
v_call: TRBV4-2
cdr3_aa: CASSQEDRTSGVYEQYF
cdr3_nt: TGTGCCAGCAGCCAAGAGGACAGGACTAGCGGGGTCTACGAGCAGTACTTC

d_call: -
clone_size: few
j_call: TRBJ2-7
v_call: TRBV5-6
cdr3_aa: CASSGPGPSYEQYF
cdr3_nt: TGTGCCAGCAGCGGACCGGGTCCCTCCTACGAGCAGTACTTC

d_call: TRBD1
clone_size: -
j_call: TRBJ1-2
v_call: TRBV4-3
cdr3_aa: CASSQLDRISGYTF
cdr3_nt: TGCGCCAGCAGCCAACTGGACAGGATAAGTGGCTACACCTTC

d_call: -
clone_size: few
j_call: TRBJ2-7
v_call: TRBV20-1
cdr3_aa: CSASGAESSYEQYF
cdr3_nt: TGCAGTGCTAGTGGGGCAGAGAGCTCCTACGAGCAGTACTTC

d_call: -
clone_size: few
j_call: TRBJ2-7
v_call: TRBV7-9
cdr3_aa: CASSLARTPHEQYF
cdr3_nt: TGTGCCAGCAGCTTGGCACGGACGCCCCACGAGCAGTACTTC

d_call: TRBD1
clone_size: -
j_call: TRBJ1-1
v_call: TRBV5-1
cdr3_aa: CASSLPGQGYTEAFF
cdr3_nt: TGCGCCAGCAGCTTGCCGGGACAGGGGTATACTGAAGCTTTCTTT

d_call: -
clone_size: -
j_call: TRBJ2-7
v_call: TRBV19
cdr3_aa: CASRQGAAYEQYF
cdr3_nt: TGTGCCAGTAGACAAGGGGCAGCCTACGAGCAGTACTTC

d_call: -
clone_size: few
j_call: TRBJ2-3
v_call: TRBV7-2
cdr3_aa: CASSLAWGEDTQYF
cdr3_nt: TGTGCCAGCAGCCTCGCCTGGGGGGAAGATACGCAGTATTTT